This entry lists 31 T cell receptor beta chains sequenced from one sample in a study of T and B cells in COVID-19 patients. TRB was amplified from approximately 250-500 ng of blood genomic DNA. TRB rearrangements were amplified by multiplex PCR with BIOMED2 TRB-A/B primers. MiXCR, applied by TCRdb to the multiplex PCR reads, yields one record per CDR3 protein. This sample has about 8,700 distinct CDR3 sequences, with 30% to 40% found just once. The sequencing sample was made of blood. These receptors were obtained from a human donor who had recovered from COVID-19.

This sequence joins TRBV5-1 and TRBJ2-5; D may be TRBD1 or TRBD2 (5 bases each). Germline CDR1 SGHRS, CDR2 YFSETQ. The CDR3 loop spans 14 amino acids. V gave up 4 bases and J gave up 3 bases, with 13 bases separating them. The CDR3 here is CASSRGPSKETQYF. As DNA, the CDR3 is TGCGCCAGCAGCCGGGGACCCAGCAAAGAGACCCAGTACTTC.

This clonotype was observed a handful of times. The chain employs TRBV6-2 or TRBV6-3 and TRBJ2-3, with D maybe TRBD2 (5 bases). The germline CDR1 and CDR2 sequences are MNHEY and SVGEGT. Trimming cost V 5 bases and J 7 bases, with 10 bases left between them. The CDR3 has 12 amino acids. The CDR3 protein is CASSLAGNTQYF. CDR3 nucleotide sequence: TGTGCCAGCAGTCTAGCAGGAAATACGCAGTATTTT.

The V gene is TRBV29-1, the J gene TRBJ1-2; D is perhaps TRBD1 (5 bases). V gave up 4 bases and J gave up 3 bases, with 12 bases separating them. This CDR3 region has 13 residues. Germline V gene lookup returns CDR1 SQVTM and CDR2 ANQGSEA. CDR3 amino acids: CSVVGGGDYGYTF. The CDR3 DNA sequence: TGCAGCGTTGTAGGCGGGGGGGACTATGGCTACACCTTC.

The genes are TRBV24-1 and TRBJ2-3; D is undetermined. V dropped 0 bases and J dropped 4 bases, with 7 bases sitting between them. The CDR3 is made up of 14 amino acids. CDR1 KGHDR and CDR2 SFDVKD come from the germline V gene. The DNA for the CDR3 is TGTGCCACCAGTGATTTGGCTAAGGCAGATACGCAGTATTTT. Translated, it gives CATSDLAKADTQYF.

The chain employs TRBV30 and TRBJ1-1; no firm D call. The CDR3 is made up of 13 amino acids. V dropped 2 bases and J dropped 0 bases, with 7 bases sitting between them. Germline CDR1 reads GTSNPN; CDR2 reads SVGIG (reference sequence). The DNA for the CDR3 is TGTGCCTGGAGTACCGGTTTGAACACTGAAGCTTTCTTT. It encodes CAWSTGLNTEAFF.

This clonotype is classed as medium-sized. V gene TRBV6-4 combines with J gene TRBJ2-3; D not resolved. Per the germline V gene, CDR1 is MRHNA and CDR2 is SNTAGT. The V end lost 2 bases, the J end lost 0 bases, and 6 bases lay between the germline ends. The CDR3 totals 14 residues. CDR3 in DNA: TGTGCCAGCAGTGACAAGGACAGCACAGATACGCAGTATTTT. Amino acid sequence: CASSDKDSTDTQYF.

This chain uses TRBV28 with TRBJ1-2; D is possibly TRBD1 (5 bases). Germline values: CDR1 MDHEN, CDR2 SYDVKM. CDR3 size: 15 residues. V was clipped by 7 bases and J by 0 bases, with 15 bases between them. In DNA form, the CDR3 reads TGTGCCAGCAATCCTTCGGGACCTCCTAACTATGGCTACACCTTC. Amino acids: CASNPSGPPNYGYTF.

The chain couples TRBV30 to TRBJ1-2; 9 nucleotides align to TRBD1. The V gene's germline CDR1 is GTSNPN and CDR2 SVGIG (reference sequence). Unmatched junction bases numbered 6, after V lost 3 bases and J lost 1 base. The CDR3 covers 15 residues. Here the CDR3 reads CAWSPDRGNNYGYTF. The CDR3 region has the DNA TGTGCCTGGAGCCCGGACAGGGGAAATAACTATGGCTACACCTTC.

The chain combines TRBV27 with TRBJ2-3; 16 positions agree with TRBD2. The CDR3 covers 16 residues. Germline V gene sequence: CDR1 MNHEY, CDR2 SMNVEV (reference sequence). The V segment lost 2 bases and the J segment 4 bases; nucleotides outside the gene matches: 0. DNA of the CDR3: TGTGCCAGCAGTTTAGGGACTAGCGGGGGGGCAGATACGCAGTATTTT. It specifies CASSLGTSGGADTQYF.

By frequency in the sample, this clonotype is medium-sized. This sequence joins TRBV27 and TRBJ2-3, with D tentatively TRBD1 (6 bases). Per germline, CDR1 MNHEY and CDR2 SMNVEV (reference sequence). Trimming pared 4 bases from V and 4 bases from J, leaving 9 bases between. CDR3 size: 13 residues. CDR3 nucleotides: TGTGCCAGCAGTTCGGACAGAGCAGATACGCAGTATTTT. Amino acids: CASSSDRADTQYF.

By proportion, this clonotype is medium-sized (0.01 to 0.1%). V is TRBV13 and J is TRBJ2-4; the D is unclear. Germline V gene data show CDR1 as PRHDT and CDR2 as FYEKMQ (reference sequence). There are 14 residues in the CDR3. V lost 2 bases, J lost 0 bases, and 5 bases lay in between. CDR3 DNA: TGTGCCAGCAGCTTAATCACAGCCAAAAACATTCAGTACTTC. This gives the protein CASSLITAKNIQYF.

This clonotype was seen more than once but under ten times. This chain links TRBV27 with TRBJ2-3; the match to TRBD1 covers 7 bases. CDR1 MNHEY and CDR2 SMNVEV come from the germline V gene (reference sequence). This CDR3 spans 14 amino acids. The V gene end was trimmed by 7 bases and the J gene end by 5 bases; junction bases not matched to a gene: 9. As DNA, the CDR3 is TGTGCCAGCACTCGGGCAGGGGGTATAGATACGCAGTATTTT. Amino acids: CASTRAGGIDTQYF.

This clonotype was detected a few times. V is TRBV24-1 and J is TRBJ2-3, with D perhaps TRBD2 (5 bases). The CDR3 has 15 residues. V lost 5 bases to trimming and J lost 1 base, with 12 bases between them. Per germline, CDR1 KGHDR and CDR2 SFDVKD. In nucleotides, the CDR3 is TGTGCCACCAGTGGAGGCGGGTTGGGCACAGATACGCAGTATTTT. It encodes CATSGGGLGTDTQYF.

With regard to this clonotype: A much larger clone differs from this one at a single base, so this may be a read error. The CDR3 protein is CASSFRTGRNEQFF. The CDR3, as DNA: TGTGCCAGCAGTTTCCGGACAGGGCGGAATGAGCAGTTCTTC. The chain recombines TRBV6-5 with TRBJ2-1; TRBD1 agrees at 8 bases. V was clipped by 4 bases and J by 7 bases; unmatched bases: 6. The germline CDR1 and CDR2 sequences are MNHEY and SVGAGI. This CDR3 is built from 14 residues.

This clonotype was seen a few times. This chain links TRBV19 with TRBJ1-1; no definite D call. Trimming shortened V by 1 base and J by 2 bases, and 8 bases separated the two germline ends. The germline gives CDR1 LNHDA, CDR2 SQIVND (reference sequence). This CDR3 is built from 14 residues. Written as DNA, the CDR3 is TGTGCCAGTAGTATAGGGTGGTTAAACACTGAAGCTTTCTTT. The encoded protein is CASSIGWLNTEAFF.

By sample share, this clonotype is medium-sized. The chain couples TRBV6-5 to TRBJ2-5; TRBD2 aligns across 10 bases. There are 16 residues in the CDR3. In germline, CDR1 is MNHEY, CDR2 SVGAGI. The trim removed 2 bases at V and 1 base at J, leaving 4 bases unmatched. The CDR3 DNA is TGTGCCAGCAGTTACGGGCTAGCGGGGGCCCAAGAGACCCAGTACTTC. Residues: CASSYGLAGAQETQYF.

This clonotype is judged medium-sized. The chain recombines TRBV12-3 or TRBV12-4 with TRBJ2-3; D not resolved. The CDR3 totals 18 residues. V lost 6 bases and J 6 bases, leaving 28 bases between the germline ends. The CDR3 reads CASRGWVSGGLTIDTQYF. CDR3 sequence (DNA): TGTGCCAGCAGAGGCTGGGTATCGGGCGGCTTGACGATTGATACGCAGTATTTT.

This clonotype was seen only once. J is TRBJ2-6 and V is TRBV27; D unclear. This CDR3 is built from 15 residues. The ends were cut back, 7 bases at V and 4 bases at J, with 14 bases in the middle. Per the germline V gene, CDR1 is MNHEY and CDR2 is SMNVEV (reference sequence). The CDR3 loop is CASTLRGGGANVLTF. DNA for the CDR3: TGTGCCAGCACCCTACGCGGTGGGGGGGCCAACGTCCTGACTTTC.

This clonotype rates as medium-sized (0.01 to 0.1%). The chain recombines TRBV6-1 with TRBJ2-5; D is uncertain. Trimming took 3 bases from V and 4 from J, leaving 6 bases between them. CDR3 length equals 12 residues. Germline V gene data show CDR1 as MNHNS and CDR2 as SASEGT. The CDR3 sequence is CASSEPPETQYF. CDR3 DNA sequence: TGTGCCAGCAGTGAGCCGCCAGAGACCCAGTACTTC.

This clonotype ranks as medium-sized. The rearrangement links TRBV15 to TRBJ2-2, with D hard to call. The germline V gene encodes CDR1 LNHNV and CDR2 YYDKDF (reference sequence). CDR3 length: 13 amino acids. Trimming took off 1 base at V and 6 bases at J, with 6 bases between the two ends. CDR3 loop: CATSRAISGELFF. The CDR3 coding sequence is TGTGCCACCAGCAGAGCGATTTCCGGGGAGCTGTTTTTT.

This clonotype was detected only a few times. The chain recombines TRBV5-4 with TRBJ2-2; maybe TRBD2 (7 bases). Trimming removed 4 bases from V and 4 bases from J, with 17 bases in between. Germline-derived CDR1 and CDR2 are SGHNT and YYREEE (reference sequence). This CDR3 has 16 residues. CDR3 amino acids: CASSPLGGAVTGELFF. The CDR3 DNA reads TGTGCCAGCAGCCCCCTAGGGGGGGCAGTCACCGGGGAGCTGTTTTTT.

The CDR3 here is CSARDRGAGGDEQYF. CDR3 DNA sequence: TGCAGTGCTAGAGATCGAGGGGCAGGGGGGGACGAGCAGTACTTC. This chain uses TRBV20-1 with TRBJ2-7; D could derive from TRBD1 or TRBD2 (7 bases each). Trimming stripped 0 bases from V and 5 bases from J, with 17 bases between. The CDR3 sequence is 15 residues long. Germline CDR1 DFQATT, CDR2 SNEGSKA (reference sequence).

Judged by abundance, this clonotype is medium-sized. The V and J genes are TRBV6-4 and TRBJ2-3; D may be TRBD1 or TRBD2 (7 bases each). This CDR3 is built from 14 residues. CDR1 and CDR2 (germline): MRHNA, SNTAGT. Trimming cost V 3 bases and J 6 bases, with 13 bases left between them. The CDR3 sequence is CASSERGGQDTQYF. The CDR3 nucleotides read TGTGCCAGCAGTGAGCGCGGGGGACAGGATACGCAGTATTTT.

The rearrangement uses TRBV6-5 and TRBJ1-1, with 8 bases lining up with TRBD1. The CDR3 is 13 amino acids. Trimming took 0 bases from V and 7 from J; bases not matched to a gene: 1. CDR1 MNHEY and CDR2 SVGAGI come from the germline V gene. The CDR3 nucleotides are TGTGCCAGCAGTTACTCAGGGACAGGTGAAGCTTTCTTT. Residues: CASSYSGTGEAFF.

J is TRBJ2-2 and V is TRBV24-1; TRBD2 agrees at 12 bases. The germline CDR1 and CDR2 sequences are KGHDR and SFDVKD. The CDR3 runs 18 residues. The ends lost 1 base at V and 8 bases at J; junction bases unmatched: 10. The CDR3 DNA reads TGTGCCACCAGTGATTTTCGCCAGACTAGCGGGGGAGTAGGGGAGCTGTTTTTT. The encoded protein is CATSDFRQTSGGVGELFF.

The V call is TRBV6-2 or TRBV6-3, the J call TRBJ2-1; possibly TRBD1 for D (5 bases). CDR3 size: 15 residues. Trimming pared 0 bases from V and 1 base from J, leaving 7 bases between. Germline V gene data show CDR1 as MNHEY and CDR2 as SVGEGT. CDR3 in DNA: TGTGCCAGCAGTTACTCCCGGACATCCTACAATGAGCAGTTCTTC. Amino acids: CASSYSRTSYNEQFF.

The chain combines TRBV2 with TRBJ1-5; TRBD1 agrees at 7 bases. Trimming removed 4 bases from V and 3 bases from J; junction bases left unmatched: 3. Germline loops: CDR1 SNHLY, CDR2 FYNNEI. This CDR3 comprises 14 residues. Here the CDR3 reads CASSATGFNQPQHF. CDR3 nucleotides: TGTGCCAGCAGTGCGACAGGGTTCAATCAGCCCCAGCATTTT.

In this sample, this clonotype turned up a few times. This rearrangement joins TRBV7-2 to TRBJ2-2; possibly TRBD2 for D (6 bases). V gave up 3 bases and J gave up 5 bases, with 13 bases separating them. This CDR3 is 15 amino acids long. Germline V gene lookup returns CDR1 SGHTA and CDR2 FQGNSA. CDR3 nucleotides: TGTGCCAGCAGCTTTGTGGCGGGGTGGACCGGGGAGCTGTTTTTT. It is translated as CASSFVAGWTGELFF.

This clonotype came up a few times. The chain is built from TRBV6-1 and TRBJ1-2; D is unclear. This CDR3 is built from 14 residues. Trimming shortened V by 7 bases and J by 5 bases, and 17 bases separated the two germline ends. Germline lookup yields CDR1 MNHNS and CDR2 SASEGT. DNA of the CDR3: TGTGCCAGCAAGGGCAATCCGGCCTTGTATGGCTACACCTTC. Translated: CASKGNPALYGYTF.

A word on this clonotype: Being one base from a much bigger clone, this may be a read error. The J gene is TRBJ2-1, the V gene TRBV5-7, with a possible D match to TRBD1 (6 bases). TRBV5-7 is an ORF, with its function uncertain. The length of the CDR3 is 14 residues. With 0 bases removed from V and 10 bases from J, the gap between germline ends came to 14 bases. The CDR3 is CASSLVGQAYEQFF. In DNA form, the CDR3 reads TGTGCCAGCAGCTTGGTGGGACAAGCCTACGAGCAGTTCTTC.

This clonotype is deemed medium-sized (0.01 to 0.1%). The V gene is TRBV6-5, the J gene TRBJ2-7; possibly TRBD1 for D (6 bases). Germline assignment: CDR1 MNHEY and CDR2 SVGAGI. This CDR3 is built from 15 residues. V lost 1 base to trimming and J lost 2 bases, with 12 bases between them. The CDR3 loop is CASSYLQGSTYEQYF. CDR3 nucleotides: TGTGCCAGCAGTTACTTACAGGGTAGCACCTACGAGCAGTACTTC.